What follows are 15 T cell receptor beta chains derived from one specimen sequenced in a study of blood T cell repertoires in COVID-19. Libraries were prepared by immunoSEQ multiplex PCR; TCRdb keeps only in-frame clonotypes and omits some of them. The sample carries roughly 100,000 clones, roughly 87% recorded once. Sequencing was carried out using peripheral blood. Every receptor here comes from a woman in her fifties or sixties with COVID-19, enrolled during active disease.

This chain connects TRBV18 to TRBJ1-4, with TRBD1 matching 8 bases. In germline, CDR1 is KGHSH, CDR2 LQKENI. The V gene end was trimmed by 3 bases and the J gene end by 6 bases; junction bases not matched to a gene: 6. This CDR3 has 15 residues. CDR3 loop: CASSPRTGLDEKLFF. In nucleotides, the CDR3 is TGTGCCAGCTCACCTCGGACAGGGTTGGATGAAAAACTGTTTTTT.

The chain joins TRBV7-9 to TRBJ1-5; no clear D gene. CDR1 is SEHNR, CDR2 FQNEAQ, per germline (reference sequence). V was shortened by 5 bases and J by 6 bases, with 8 bases between the two germline ends. CDR3 length equals 12 residues. The CDR3 DNA reads TGTGCCAGCAGCCCAAACGGTCAGCCCCAGCATTTT. Translated, it gives CASSPNGQPQHF.

The V and J genes are TRBV4-1 and TRBJ2-6, with 7 bases identical to TRBD1. Losses at the gene ends were 6 bases for V and 2 bases for J; bases not matched to a gene: 7. This CDR3 comprises 16 residues. CDR1 is MGHRA, CDR2 YSYEKL, per germline. The CDR3 nucleotides are TGCGCCAGCAGTCAGATCCAGGGGGCTGGGGCCAACGTCCTGACTTTC. Protein: CASSQIQGAGANVLTF.

The genes are TRBV5-4 and TRBJ1-4; TRBD1 aligns across 7 bases. This CDR3 comprises 16 residues. The V gene end was trimmed by 0 bases and the J gene end by 7 bases; junction bases not matched to a gene: 9. CDR1 and CDR2 from the germline V gene are SGHNT and YYREEE (reference sequence). CDR3 nucleotide sequence: TGTGCCAGCAGCTTGGAGTCCGGGACAGATGTTGAAAAACTGTTTTTT. It yields the protein CASSLESGTDVEKLFF.

The V and J genes are TRBV28 and TRBJ2-5, with D maybe TRBD2 (7 bases). Trimming shortened V by 5 bases and J by 1 base, and 11 bases separated the two germline ends. Germline values: CDR1 MDHEN, CDR2 SYDVKM. CDR3 length: 14 amino acids. DNA of the CDR3: TGTGCCAGCAGTGGGGGCGGGGGCCAAGAGACCCAGTACTTC. This translates into CASSGGGGQETQYF.

This sequence joins TRBV27 and TRBJ1-1, with D tentatively TRBD1 (5 bases). Germline assignment: CDR1 MNHEY and CDR2 SMNVEV (reference sequence). The V end was cut by 5 bases, the J end by 1 base, with 14 bases between. The CDR3 consists of 15 residues. Here the CDR3 DNA reads TGTGCCAGCAGTGCCCCGCTAAGGGGGAACACTGAAGCTTTCTTT. The encoded protein is CASSAPLRGNTEAFF.

J is TRBJ2-3 and V is TRBV9, with TRBD2 as a possible D gene (7 bases). The CDR3 is 15 residues long. Germline assignment: CDR1 SGDLS and CDR2 YYNGEE. Trimming pared 2 bases from V and 4 bases from J, leaving 14 bases between. In DNA form, the CDR3 reads TGTGCCAGCAGCGTCCCGGGGGGCCAGGCAGATACGCAGTATTTT. Its translation: CASSVPGGQADTQYF.

The V gene is TRBV24-1, the J gene TRBJ2-5; possibly TRBD1 for D (5 bases). V was shortened by 4 bases and J by 5 bases, with 13 bases between the two germline ends. The CDR3 covers 14 residues. Germline-derived CDR1 and CDR2 are KGHDR and SFDVKD. The CDR3 bases are TGTGCCACCAGTGAGGCAGGGTTTACGGAGACCCAGTACTTC. It encodes CATSEAGFTETQYF.

The table lists this clone with a few counts. The J gene is TRBJ1-1, the V gene TRBV10-3; TRBD1 matches 8 bases. Germline V gene data show CDR1 as ENHRY and CDR2 as SYGVKD. Unmatched junction bases numbered 4, after V lost 10 bases and J lost 3 bases. The CDR3 sequence is 12 residues long. CDR3 DNA sequence: TGTGCCAGTAACAGGGGGGACACTGAAGCTTTCTTT. Translation gives CASNRGDTEAFF.

V and J are TRBV4-2 and TRBJ2-7; 16 nucleotides line up with TRBD2. V dropped 4 bases and J dropped 3; count of bases not matched to a gene: 3. The CDR3 sequence is 16 residues long. In germline, CDR1 is LGHNA, CDR2 YNFKEQ. CDR3 amino acids: CASSLGTSGGDYEQYF. As DNA, the CDR3 is TGTGCCAGCAGCCTTGGGACTAGCGGGGGGGACTACGAGCAGTACTTC.

This chain joins TRBV13 and TRBJ2-5; D ambiguous. Trimming shortened V by 2 bases and J by 2 bases, and 9 bases separated the two germline ends. Looked up from germline, CDR1 is PRHDT and CDR2 is FYEKMQ (reference sequence). This CDR3 contains 14 residues. The CDR3 protein is CASSLRGPQETQYF. In DNA form, the CDR3 reads TGTGCCAGCAGCTTAAGAGGCCCACAAGAGACCCAGTACTTC.

This clone was observed a handful of times. This chain links TRBV6-2 or TRBV6-3 with TRBJ1-2; D possibly corresponds to TRBD1 (5 bases). The V end lost 2 bases, the J end lost 6 bases, and 10 bases lay between the germline ends. Germline V gene lookup returns CDR1 MNHEY and CDR2 SVGEGT. The CDR3 extends over 13 amino acids. The CDR3 sequence: CASSYRGGDGYTF. Written as DNA, the CDR3 is TGTGCCAGCAGTTACCGGGGGGGTGATGGCTACACCTTC.

V is TRBV4-2 and J is TRBJ2-7; 7 bases match TRBD1. Trimming removed 3 bases from V and 0 bases from J; junction bases left unmatched: 5. CDR1 LGHNA and CDR2 YNFKEQ come from the germline V gene. CDR3 size: 15 residues. The DNA of the CDR3 is TGTGCCAGCAGCCAGAACCGGGACAGCTCCTACGAGCAGTACTTC. Amino acid sequence: CASSQNRDSSYEQYF.

The chain links TRBV6-2 or TRBV6-3 to TRBJ2-7, with 7 bases matching TRBD2. Per the germline V gene, CDR1 is MNHEY and CDR2 is SVGEGT. The CDR3 covers 14 residues. Trimming at V came to 5 bases and at J to 2 bases, leaving 6 bases not matched to a gene. In DNA form, the CDR3 reads TGTGCCAGCAGTACCGGGACTAACGCCTACGAGCAGTACTTC. This translates into CASSTGTNAYEQYF.

The genes are TRBV7-9 and TRBJ2-1; D not certain. The CDR3 is 13 amino acids. V lost 2 bases to trimming and J lost 4 bases, with 6 bases between them. CDR1 and CDR2 from the germline V gene are SEHNR and FQNEAQ (reference sequence). Here the CDR3 reads CASSLSAYNEQFF. The CDR3 DNA is TGTGCCAGCAGCTTATCTGCGTACAATGAGCAGTTCTTC.